A single sample gave rise to the 27 T cell receptor beta chains below, sequenced in a study of human T cells and chemical hapten exposure. Stated time point: patch test 1, 2 weeks after DPC sensitization. Described treatment: therapeutic diphenylcyclopropenone sensitization with weekly scalp DPC. TCRdb re-called the RACE reads with MiXCR, one entry per CDR3 protein. The sample contains a few hundred thousand distinct CDR3 sequences, more than 4.5% of which appear only once. The specimen comprised whole blood, sampled in connection with sensitization to the hapten diphenylcyclopropenone (DPC). The source of these receptors is a woman aged 45-59 years with alopecia areata. Some clones in this sample may be carry-over from other donors' samples.

At least ten counts were recorded for this clonotype. This chain uses TRBV5-6 with TRBJ1-3; D gene unclear. This CDR3 region has 17 residues. The V end lost 2 bases, the J end lost 0 bases, and 15 bases lay between the germline ends. Germline CDR1 reads SGHDT; CDR2 reads YYEEEE. CDR3 sequence: CASSFVRVVGSGNTIYF. The CDR3 nucleotides read TGTGCCAGCAGCTTTGTTCGGGTTGTCGGCTCTGGAAACACCATATATTTT.

This clonotype was seen only a few times. This CDR3 is CASRTSGNNEQFF. CDR3 coding DNA: TGTGCCAGCAGGACTAGCGGAAACAATGAGCAGTTCTTC. V usage is TRBV6-5 and J usage is TRBJ2-1, with 9 nucleotides matching TRBD2. This CDR3 contains 13 residues. Trimming took 6 bases from V and 5 from J; bases not matched to a gene: 2. CDR1 and CDR2 (germline): MNHEY, SVGAGI.

The V and J genes are TRBV9 and TRBJ2-7; D is uncertain. This CDR3 spans 12 amino acids. The ends were cut back, 4 bases at V and 5 bases at J, with 10 bases in the middle. Germline CDR1 reads SGDLS; CDR2 reads YYNGEE. CDR3 coding DNA: TGTGCCAGCAGCCCCCCAGACCACGAGCAGTACTTC. This codes for CASSPPDHEQYF.

The rearrangement joins TRBV12-3 or TRBV12-4 to TRBJ1-1, with D unresolved. CDR3 length: 12 residues. Trimming pared 8 bases from V and 1 base from J, leaving 8 bases between. CDR3 in DNA: TGTGCCAGCTACGGGCCGAACACTGAAGCTTTCTTT. Translation gives CASYGPNTEAFF.

This clonotype has ten or more counts. The CDR3 loop reads CASSLIQGSTSSGANVLTF. The CDR3 coding sequence is TGTGCCAGCAGCTTGATACAGGGGTCGACGAGCTCTGGGGCCAACGTCCTGACTTTC. V and J are TRBV7-9 and TRBJ2-6, with 7 bases identical to TRBD1. Trimming took 3 bases from V and 0 from J; bases not matched to a gene: 11. The CDR3 extends over 19 amino acids. Germline CDR1 SEHNR, CDR2 FQNEAQ (reference sequence).

The V gene is TRBV9, the J gene TRBJ1-1; D uncertain. Trimming removed 3 bases from V and 4 bases from J, with 10 bases in between. The CDR3 loop spans 13 amino acids. The germline V gene encodes CDR1 SGDLS and CDR2 YYNGEE. The CDR3 is CASSGTDGTEAFF. The CDR3 DNA reads as TGTGCCAGCAGCGGGACCGACGGCACTGAAGCTTTCTTT.

This chain uses TRBV3-1 with TRBJ1-1; TRBD1 might be the D (5 bases). Germline V gives CDR1 LGHDT, CDR2 YNNKEL (reference sequence). With 4 bases removed from V and 5 bases from J, the gap between germline ends came to 17 bases. This CDR3 contains 15 residues. The DNA of the CDR3 is TGTGCCAGCAGCCCCCAACGGGGGTCGGGAACTGAAGCTTTCTTT. It is translated as CASSPQRGSGTEAFF.

This clonotype was recorded many times. The V and J genes are TRBV29-1 and TRBJ2-1, with TRBD2 matching 11 bases. CDR1 is SQVTM, CDR2 ANQGSEA, per germline. The CDR3 spans 16 residues. J gave up 4 bases and V 3 bases, and 8 bases lay outside the gene matches. CDR3 protein: CSVEGPGLAAYNEQFF. DNA for the CDR3: TGCAGCGTTGAGGGACCGGGACTAGCGGCTTACAATGAGCAGTTCTTC.

The V call is TRBV29-1, the J call TRBJ2-3, with 8 bases fitting TRBD1. The ends lost 5 bases at V and 7 bases at J; junction bases unmatched: 14. Looked up from germline, CDR1 is SQVTM and CDR2 is ANQGSEA. The CDR3 spans 15 residues. The CDR3, as DNA: TGCAGCGTTCTCAGGGGGCCGGGGATTGAGTATACGCAGTATTTT. This encodes CSVLRGPGIEYTQYF.

V gene TRBV20-1 combines with J gene TRBJ2-1; no clear D gene. CDR3 length: 13 amino acids. V dropped 4 bases and J dropped 1 base, with 8 bases sitting between them. The germline gives CDR1 DFQATT, CDR2 SNEGSKA (reference sequence). The CDR3 here is CSATLSSYNEQFF. CDR3 bases: TGCAGTGCTACCCTTTCTTCCTACAATGAGCAGTTCTTC.

This clonotype was seen more than once but under ten times. V is TRBV27 and J is TRBJ1-5; D is uncertain. Germline loops: CDR1 MNHEY, CDR2 SMNVEV (reference sequence). The V end lost 3 bases, the J end lost 0 bases, and 9 bases lay between the germline ends. This CDR3 is 15 amino acids long. The CDR3 reads CASSFMSGSNQPQHF. The CDR3 DNA is TGTGCCAGCAGTTTTATGAGCGGTAGCAATCAGCCCCAGCATTTT.

This clonotype was seen only a few times. The rearrangement links TRBV7-6 to TRBJ1-3; 7 nucleotides agree with TRBD1. This CDR3 is 16 amino acids long. With 1 base clipped from V and 3 bases from J, the junction kept 6 bases outside the gene matches. The germline CDR1 and CDR2 sequences are SGHVS and FNYEAQ. The CDR3 DNA sequence: TGTGCCAGCAGCTTAGATGAGGGGGCGATTGGAAACACCATATATTTT. Its translation: CASSLDEGAIGNTIYF.

In this sample, this clonotype turned up many times. The chain employs TRBV7-8 and TRBJ2-7, with D tentatively TRBD1 (7 bases). The germline V and J ends were trimmed by 5 bases and 2 bases, with 13 bases remaining between them. The germline gives CDR1 SGHVS, CDR2 FQNEAQ. The CDR3 covers 14 residues. CDR3 sequence reads: CASSHAGQPYEQYF. CDR3 nucleotide sequence: TGTGCCAGCAGCCACGCGGGACAGCCCTACGAGCAGTACTTC.

There are many counts of this clonotype. V is TRBV7-2 and J is TRBJ2-3; 8 positions agree with TRBD1. The CDR3 length is 18 residues. Germline V CDR1 and CDR2: SGHTA, FQGNSA. After removal of 4 bases from V and 1 base from J, the junction contained 13 bases not matched to a gene. CDR3 sequence: CASSSVQGGALGTDTQYF. Here the CDR3 DNA reads TGTGCCAGCAGCTCAGTACAGGGGGGTGCTTTAGGCACAGATACGCAGTATTTT.

V is TRBV7-2 and J is TRBJ2-3; TRBD2 agrees at 9 bases. The germline gives CDR1 SGHTA, CDR2 FQGNSA. After removal of 1 base from V and 8 bases from J, the junction contained 7 bases not matched to a gene. The CDR3 has 15 residues. The CDR3 reads CASSLDGGRAGTQYF. CDR3 coding DNA: TGTGCCAGCAGCTTAGACGGCGGGAGGGCCGGTACGCAGTATTTT.

This clonotype was counted ten times or more. This sequence joins TRBV20-1 and TRBJ1-5, with D possibly being TRBD1 (5 bases). V shed 5 bases and J shed 8 bases, with 19 bases lying between them. The CDR3 spans 14 residues. CDR1 and CDR2 (germline): DFQATT, SNEGSKA (reference sequence). The CDR3 is CSASTLQGSEPQHF. CDR3 in DNA: TGCAGTGCTTCTACCCTCCAGGGAAGTGAGCCCCAGCATTTT.

On this clonotype itself: Possible read error: a much larger clone is one base away. The chain links TRBV29-1 to TRBJ1-2; D gene unclear. The V gene lost 8 bases and the J gene lost 8 bases, with 12 bases spanning the gap. Germline V gene lookup returns CDR1 SQVTM and CDR2 ANQGSEA. The length of the CDR3 is 10 residues. The CDR3, as DNA: TGCAGCATTGTGTCGGAAGGCTACACCTTC. This encodes CSIVSEGYTF.

This clonotype appeared a few times. This chain links TRBV6-2 or TRBV6-3 with TRBJ2-3, with 9 bases matching TRBD1. This CDR3 contains 14 residues. From germline, CDR1 is MNHEY and CDR2 SVGEGT. The J segment lost 5 bases and the V segment lost 2 bases, leaving 2 bases of the junction unmatched. The DNA for the CDR3 is TGTGCCAGCAGTTACGGGACAGGGCTAGATACGCAGTATTTT. It is translated as CASSYGTGLDTQYF.

The genes are TRBV18 and TRBJ1-4, with D possibly matching TRBD1 (5 bases). V was pared by 0 bases and J by 8 bases, with 19 bases between. Germline lookup yields CDR1 KGHSH and CDR2 LQKENI. The CDR3 length is 17 residues. The CDR3 loop is CASSPPFPGDGREKLFF. The CDR3 region has the DNA TGTGCCAGCTCACCACCCTTCCCGGGGGACGGGAGGGAAAAACTGTTTTTT.

This clonotype was recorded many times. V and J are TRBV27 and TRBJ1-2, with D possibly matching TRBD1 (6 bases). V was trimmed by 5 bases and J by 7 bases, leaving 14 bases between them. Germline CDR1 and CDR2: MNHEY and SMNVEV (reference sequence). This CDR3 contains 13 residues. The CDR3 DNA is TGTGCCAGCAGTGGGGCAGGGGCAACTGGCTACACCTTC. It encodes CASSGAGATGYTF.

This clonotype was counted at least ten times. The rearrangement links TRBV15 to TRBJ2-1; D call uncertain. Trimming removed 4 bases at V and 8 bases at J, with 15 bases between. CDR1 LNHNV and CDR2 YYDKDF come from the germline V gene (reference sequence). This CDR3 comprises 14 residues. CDR3 DNA: TGTGCCACCAGCATTGAACCCGGAAAATATGAGCAGTTCTTC. Translating it yields CATSIEPGKYEQFF.

The V call is TRBV7-9, the J call TRBJ2-7, with 9 bases matching TRBD1. The CDR3 runs to 15 residues. In germline, CDR1 is SEHNR, CDR2 FQNEAQ (reference sequence). The ends lost 5 bases at V and 2 bases at J; junction bases unmatched: 7. CDR3 loop: CASSLPGQGTYEQYF. In DNA form, the CDR3 reads TGTGCCAGCAGCCTACCGGGACAGGGTACCTACGAGCAGTACTTC. The variable domain in full, with the rest retrieved from reference TRBV7-9 and TRBJ2-7, is DTGVSQNPRHKITKRGQNVTFRCDPISEHNRLYWYRQTLGQGPEFLTYFQNEAQLEKSRLLSDRFSAERPKGSFSTLEIQRTEQGDSAMYLCASSLPGQGTYEQYFGPGTRLTVT.

This clonotype was seen a handful of times. V is TRBV12-3 or TRBV12-4 and J is TRBJ1-2; unclear D gene. Trimming stripped 1 base from V and 2 bases from J, with 8 bases between. The CDR3 covers 14 residues. The CDR3 reads CASSLVGSNYGYTF. As DNA, the CDR3 is TGTGCCAGCAGTTTAGTGGGGTCCAACTATGGCTACACCTTC.

The chain links TRBV7-2 to TRBJ2-7; 10 positions match TRBD2. In germline, CDR1 is SGHTA, CDR2 FQGNSA. The V and J ends lost 3 bases and 6 bases, in that order; junction bases with no gene match: 8. The CDR3 is 15 residues long. Here the CDR3 reads CASSFNSGRAFEQYF. The CDR3 DNA sequence: TGTGCCAGCAGCTTTAACAGCGGGAGGGCCTTCGAGCAGTACTTC.

This clonotype was seen many times. The V and J genes are TRBV6-5 and TRBJ2-3, with 9 bases aligning to TRBD2. Unmatched junction bases numbered 7, after V lost 2 bases and J lost 4 bases. Germline V gene sequence: CDR1 MNHEY, CDR2 SVGAGI. The CDR3 runs to 16 residues. In DNA form, the CDR3 reads TGTGCCAGCAGTTACCTTGGCGGGGGGGCCGCAGATACGCAGTATTTT. Translation: CASSYLGGGAADTQYF.

This clonotype was picked up many times. V gene TRBV7-9 combines with J gene TRBJ1-1; 9 nucleotides agree with TRBD1. CDR1 is SEHNR, CDR2 FQNEAQ, per germline (reference sequence). The trim removed 5 bases at V and 2 bases at J, leaving 3 bases unmatched. This CDR3 contains 14 residues. CDR3 amino acids: CASSRTGENTEAFF. As DNA, the CDR3 is TGTGCCAGCAGCAGGACAGGGGAAAACACTGAAGCTTTCTTT. The full variable domain, in which reference TRBV7-9 and TRBJ1-1 provide the parts outside the CDR3, is DTGVSQNPRHKITKRGQNVTFRCDPISEHNRLYWYRQTLGQGPEFLTYFQNEAQLEKSRLLSDRFSAERPKGSFSTLEIQRTEQGDSAMYLCASSRTGENTEAFFGQGTRLTVV.

This clonotype was detected many times. The J gene is TRBJ2-6, the V gene TRBV28, with 7 positions matching TRBD1. V was pared by 7 bases and J by 0 bases, with 9 bases of the junction left unmatched. This CDR3 has 17 residues. Germline V lookup: CDR1 MDHEN, CDR2 SYDVKM. The CDR3 spells CASTPRTGSSGANVLTF. CDR3 DNA: TGTGCCAGCACCCCTCGGACAGGTTCCTCTGGGGCCAACGTCCTGACTTTC.